Following are 10 T cell receptor beta chains from one sample sequenced in a study of blood T cell repertoires in COVID-19. Profiling relied on immunoSEQ multiplex PCR, and the TCRdb table lists in-frame clones only, not all of them. Of under 200,000 clones listed, 85% to 90% are singletons. Sequenced material: peripheral blood. The receptors were gathered from a man aged 50 to 59 who had recovered from COVID-19.

J is TRBJ2-6 and V is TRBV16; 7 nucleotides line up with TRBD1. This CDR3 contains 21 residues. V lost 0 bases to trimming and J lost 3 bases; unmatched junction nucleotides: 17. In germline, CDR1 is KGHSY, CDR2 FQNENV. The CDR3 spells CASSQSLGNRGFENGANVLTF. In DNA, the CDR3 is TGTGCCAGCAGCCAATCATTAGGGAACAGGGGTTTCGAAAATGGGGCCAACGTCCTGACTTTC.

This chain connects TRBV19 to TRBJ2-3; 8 positions match TRBD1. The germline V gene has CDR1 LNHDA and CDR2 SQIVND (reference sequence). The trim removed 3 bases at V and 3 bases at J, leaving 8 bases unmatched. This CDR3 spans 16 amino acids. CDR3 residues: CASSIRTGFETDTQYF. The CDR3 nucleotides are TGTGCCAGTAGTATCCGGACAGGGTTTGAGACAGATACGCAGTATTTT.

The gene calls are TRBV19 and TRBJ2-1; D remains unclear. This CDR3 region has 14 residues. V lost 5 bases, J lost 4 bases, and 12 bases lay in between. Germline V gives CDR1 LNHDA, CDR2 SQIVND (reference sequence). CDR3 sequence (DNA): TGTGCCAGTAGTGCCCGAACAAGATACAATGAGCAGTTCTTC. Its protein is CASSARTRYNEQFF.

This clone was observed a single time. V and J are TRBV6-2 or TRBV6-3 and TRBJ1-1, with 8 bases matching TRBD1. Germline assignment: CDR1 MNHEY and CDR2 SVGEGT. This CDR3 spans 14 amino acids. J gave up 5 bases and V 5 bases, and 7 bases lay outside the gene matches. CDR3 DNA sequence: TGTGCCAGCAGTGCTACAGGGGGATGGACTGAAGCTTTCTTT. The encoded protein is CASSATGGWTEAFF.

The chain combines TRBV6-6 with TRBJ1-5; 8 bases map to TRBD1. In germline, CDR1 is MNHNY, CDR2 SVGAGI (reference sequence). Trimming removed 4 bases from V and 6 bases from J; junction bases left unmatched: 5. The CDR3 length is 14 residues. The CDR3 loop is CASSSGGAGQPQHF. In DNA, the CDR3 is TGTGCCAGCAGTTCAGGGGGCGCAGGTCAGCCCCAGCATTTT.

The chain combines TRBV27 with TRBJ1-1; D remains ambiguous. This CDR3 region has 12 residues. Trimming removed 8 bases from V and 2 bases from J, with 9 bases in between. Germline CDR1 MNHEY, CDR2 SMNVEV (reference sequence). The CDR3 reads CASGLKNTEAFF. DNA for the CDR3: TGTGCCAGCGGACTGAAAAACACTGAAGCTTTCTTT.

The rearrangement joins TRBV18 to TRBJ2-2; 9 bases agree with TRBD1. V shed 5 bases and J 7 bases; nucleotides not matched to a gene: 8. The CDR3 loop spans 15 amino acids. The germline gives CDR1 KGHSH, CDR2 LQKENI. The CDR3, as DNA: TGTGCCAGCTCAACAGGACAGGGGCGCGGCGGGGAGCTGTTTTTT. Amino acid sequence: CASSTGQGRGGELFF.

DNA of the CDR3: TGTGCCAGCAGCTCTCCCCGGGACAGGGCTTCCTACGAGCAGTACTTC. It encodes CASSSPRDRASYEQYF. The chain couples TRBV7-2 to TRBJ2-7; 9 nucleotides agree with TRBD1. Germline CDR1 is SGHTA and CDR2 is FQGNSA. CDR3 size: 16 residues. V lost 4 bases and J lost 1; bases outside the gene matches: 8.

The J gene is TRBJ1-1, the V gene TRBV9; possibly TRBD1 for D (6 bases). This CDR3 is built from 16 residues. The germline gives CDR1 SGDLS, CDR2 YYNGEE. The V end was cut by 4 bases, the J end by 4 bases, with 20 bases between. The CDR3 nucleotides are TGTGCCAGCAGCCCAGGGGTGGGGGCGCGGAGCACTGAAGCTTTCTTT. Protein product: CASSPGVGARSTEAFF.

The chain carries TRBV5-1 and TRBJ2-1; perhaps TRBD1 as D (5 bases). CDR3 length equals 17 residues. V lost 3 bases to trimming and J lost 0 bases, with 16 bases between them. The germline gives CDR1 SGHRS, CDR2 YFSETQ. The CDR3: CASSSPAGRSSYNEQFF. The CDR3 DNA reads as TGCGCCAGCAGCTCCCCCGCAGGGCGCAGCTCCTACAATGAGCAGTTCTTC.